This T cell receptor beta chain was retrieved from a study of identifying expanded T cells in peripheral blood. Findings and caveats of the study: Roughly two-week clone count variance significantly increased as total template count grew.

Some clones are missing from TCRdb's copy, which holds only in-frame ones; the method was immunoSEQ multiplex PCR. The sample has 95,000 to 150,000 clones, around four fifths seen once. The V end lost 6 bases, the J end lost 1 base, and 3 bases lay between the germline ends. CDR1 is SNHLY and CDR2 is FYNNEI in the germline V gene. The CDR3 sequence is 11 residues long. This clone was observed a handful of times. Its antigen is still unknown. The TCR was taken from a person aged 18 to 70 in good health. The sample comprised blood. This sequence joins TRBV2 and TRBJ2-5; D ambiguous. The CDR3 loop reads CASSRQETQYF. The CDR3 coding sequence is TGTGCCAGCAGCCGCCAAGAGACCCAGTACTTC.